These T cell receptor beta chains were read from a single sample in a study of blood T cell repertoires in COVID-19. Profiled with immunoSEQ multiplex PCR; TCRdb holds only in-frame clones, not every one. The sample contains about 60,000 clones, just under 80% of which appear only once. The sequenced sample consisted of peripheral blood. These receptors were obtained from a human donor in a cohort sampled during active COVID-19. The CDR3 runs from the conserved cysteine through the conserved F or W. D genes are given only for firm matches. The size of a clone is reported for some rows only, either as once, few or many, or as a class for expanded clones.

TRBD2,TRBJ2-5,few,TRBV10-3,CATTGGNQETQYF,TGTGCCACGACGGGGGGTAACCAAGAGACCCAGTACTTC
.,TRBJ1-1,.,TRBV11-1,CASSFTTASNTEAFF,TGTGCCAGCAGCTTCACGACAGCCTCGAACACTGAAGCTTTCTTT
TRBD1,TRBJ1-1,.,TRBV7-9,CAMGQGVRNTEAFF,TGTGCGATGGGACAGGGGGTGAGGAACACTGAAGCTTTCTTT
.,TRBJ1-5,.,TRBV2,CASSLGGGNQPQHF,TGTGCCAGCAGCCTAGGTGGGGGGAATCAGCCCCAGCATTTT
TRBD1,TRBJ2-7,.,TRBV19,CASSIAWRTGEYEQYF,TGTGCCAGTAGTATAGCATGGAGGACAGGGGAGTACGAGCAGTACTTC
TRBD1,TRBJ1-6,.,TRBV5-6,CASSYSGTGGTPLHF,TGTGCCAGCAGCTATTCCGGGACAGGGGGAACACCCCTCCACTTT
.,TRBJ2-1,.,TRBV28,CASSLNLGEQFF,TGTGCCAGCAGTCTGAATCTAGGTGAGCAGTTCTTC
.,TRBJ1-3,.,TRBV6-2/TRBV6-3,CASSYPRSSGNTIYF,TGTGCCAGCAGTTACCCCCGGAGCTCTGGAAACACCATATATTTT
TRBD2,TRBJ2-1,.,TRBV19,CASSPPGLAGFNEQFF,TGTGCCAGTAGTCCACCGGGACTAGCGGGCTTCAATGAGCAGTTCTTC
.,TRBJ2-1,once,TRBV9,CASSVASGAHEQFF,TGTGCCAGCAGCGTAGCTTCAGGGGCCCATGAGCAGTTCTTC
.,TRBJ2-3,few,TRBV19,CASSIGTSTDTQYF,TGTGCCAGTAGTATAGGAACAAGCACAGATACGCAGTATTTT
.,TRBJ2-2,few,TRBV4-2,CASSQAPGRERSGELFF,TGTGCCAGCAGCCAAGCTCCAGGACGGGAGCGGTCCGGGGAGCTGTTTTTT
.,TRBJ2-3,.,TRBV2,CASSYTDTQYF,TGTGCCAGCAGCTACACAGATACGCAGTATTTT
.,TRBJ1-4,.,TRBV6-5,CASSYSAAGKLFF,TGTGCCAGCAGTTACTCGGCGGCCGGGAAACTGTTTTTT
.,TRBJ2-7,many,TRBV10-3,CATFSGTWLKYEQYF,TGTGCCACCTTTTCCGGGACTTGGCTTAAATACGAGCAGTACTTC
.,TRBJ1-1,.,TRBV6-6,CASSRILGLGRGNTEAFF,TGTGCCAGCAGTCGCATTCTGGGCTTAGGTAGGGGGAACACTGAAGCTTTCTTT
.,TRBJ1-2,.,TRBV4-3,CASSQYNRVLGYGYTF,TGCGCCAGCAGCCAATACAACAGGGTGCTCGGCTATGGCTACACCTTC
.,TRBJ2-1,once,TRBV3-1/TRBV3-2,CASSQGGPPISYNEQFF,TGTGCCAGCAGCCAAGGGGGGCCACCCATATCCTACAATGAGCAGTTCTTC
TRBD1,TRBJ2-7,.,TRBV5-6,CASSLGQGVYEQYF,TGTGCCAGCAGCTTGGGCCAGGGGGTCTACGAGCAGTACTTC
.,TRBJ2-1,.,TRBV30,CAWSVNRDNEQFF,TGTGCCTGGAGTGTAAACAGGGACAATGAGCAGTTCTTC
.,TRBJ2-5,.,TRBV3-1/TRBV3-2,CASSQESGPVTQYF,TGTGCCAGCAGCCAAGAATCAGGCCCAGTGACCCAGTACTTC
.,TRBJ1-2,many,TRBV28,CASSKTGTSLYGYTF,TGTGCCAGCAGTAAGACAGGTACCTCGCTGTATGGCTACACCTTC
TRBD1,TRBJ1-6,few,TRBV2,CASRGDRDSPLHF,TGTGCCAGCAGGGGGGACAGGGACTCACCCCTCCACTTT
TRBD2,TRBJ2-1,.,TRBV6-6,CASRQPSSGERDEQFF,TGTGCCAGCAGACAACCTTCTAGCGGGGAAAGAGATGAGCAGTTCTTC
.,TRBJ2-3,once,TRBV20-1,CSAYGGNTQYF,TGCAGTGCATATGGGGGGAATACGCAGTATTTT
TRBD1,TRBJ1-5,once,TRBV7-6,CASSYQTGGKQPQHF,TGTGCCAGCAGCTACCAGACAGGGGGAAAACAGCCCCAGCATTTT
TRBD1,TRBJ1-1,.,TRBV5-4,CASSSVQGFPNTEAFF,TGTGCCAGCAGTTCCGTACAGGGGTTTCCGAACACTGAAGCTTTCTTT
.,TRBJ2-7,.,TRBV6-6,CASSPGAYEQYF,TGTGCCAGCAGCCCAGGGGCCTACGAGCAGTACTTC
.,TRBJ1-6,.,TRBV4-1,CASSLPLAPLHF,TGCGCCAGCAGCTTACCACTGGCACCCCTCCACTTT
TRBD1,TRBJ2-7,.,TRBV18,CASSPRDRSYEQYF,TGTGCCAGCTCACCCCGGGACAGGTCCTACGAGCAGTACTTC
.,TRBJ2-7,.,TRBV28,CASSSAPPLGSYEQYF,TGTGCCAGCAGTTCCGCTCCCCCCCTAGGCTCCTACGAGCAGTACTTC
.,TRBJ2-3,.,TRBV5-4,CASSLRGLDTQYF,TGTGCCAGCAGCTTGCGGGGTCTCGATACGCAGTATTTT
.,TRBJ2-1,.,TRBV30,CAWGRLSYNEQFF,TGTGCCTGGGGGCGCCTATCCTACAATGAGCAGTTCTTC
TRBD1,TRBJ2-2,.,TRBV5-5,CASSLNRGADSGELFF,TGTGCCAGCAGCTTGAACAGGGGCGCTGATAGCGGGGAGCTGTTTTTT
TRBD1,TRBJ1-5,.,TRBV6-5,CASSMTGGDDQPQHF,TGTGCCAGCAGTATGACAGGGGGCGATGATCAGCCCCAGCATTTT
.,TRBJ1-1,.,TRBV30,CAWSGLVPNTEAFF,TGTGCCTGGAGTGGACTTGTTCCTAACACTGAAGCTTTCTTT
TRBD1,TRBJ1-6,.,TRBV11-3,CASSSSSIPGQSSYNSPLHF,TGTGCCAGCAGCTCCTCTAGCATCCCGGGACAGAGCTCCTATAATTCACCCCTCCACTTT
TRBD1,TRBJ1-4,once,TRBV7-9,CASSPGTATNEKLFF,TGTGCCAGCAGCCCGGGGACAGCAACTAATGAAAAACTGTTTTTT
TRBD2,TRBJ2-4,.,TRBV7-9,CASSLAAGEGKNIQYF,TGTGCCAGCAGCTTAGCAGCGGGGGAGGGGAAGAACATTCAGTACTTC
.,TRBJ2-1,.,TRBV11-3,CASSPFVIDNEQFF,TGTGCCAGCAGCCCCTTTGTTATCGACAATGAGCAGTTCTTC
.,TRBJ2-3,few,TRBV9,CASSQEDYQSTDTQYF,TGTGCCAGCAGCCAAGAGGACTACCAGAGCACAGATACGCAGTATTTT
TRBD2,TRBJ2-7,.,TRBV7-9,CASSSTSGRGSYEQYF,TGTGCCAGCAGCTCGACTAGCGGGAGGGGCTCCTACGAGCAGTACTTC
TRBD2,TRBJ2-7,.,TRBV10-3,CAISEWGGGYEQYF,TGTGCCATCAGTGAATGGGGGGGAGGGTACGAGCAGTACTTC
.,TRBJ2-2,.,TRBV27,CASSFPGVGGELFF,TGTGCCAGCAGTTTTCCAGGGGTCGGCGGGGAGCTGTTTTTT
.,TRBJ1-4,many,TRBV6-1,CASSVHTGKSNEKLFF,TGTGCCAGCAGTGTTCACACCGGGAAGTCTAATGAAAAACTGTTTTTT
TRBD1,TRBJ1-6,.,TRBV9,CASSKGQGSSYNSPLHF,TGTGCCAGCAGCAAAGGACAGGGGAGCTCCTATAATTCACCCCTCCACTTT